This entry lists 14 T cell receptor beta chains sequenced from one sample in a study of T cell responses to AZD1222 COVID-19 vaccine. The table came from immunoSEQ multiplex PCR; TCRdb's copy has only in-frame clones and leaves some out. The top ten clones hold approximately 0.5% of a sample with around 190,000 clones, about 86% of them seen once. This specimen was peripheral blood, taken on day 0 of AZD1222 vaccination. The receptor source for this set is an adult in good health.

This chain connects TRBV4-1 to TRBJ2-3; 16 bases agree with TRBD2. V dropped 2 bases and J dropped 5; count of bases not matched to a gene: 13. The germline V gene has CDR1 MGHRA and CDR2 YSYEKL. This CDR3 has 20 amino acids. CDR3 residues: CASSQHGTSGRASVVDTQYF. The CDR3 DNA is TGCGCCAGCAGCCAACACGGGACTAGCGGGAGGGCCTCGGTGGTAGATACGCAGTATTTT.

This rearrangement joins TRBV18 to TRBJ1-4, with D unclear. Trimming removed 6 bases at V and 4 bases at J, with 15 bases between. Germline V lookup: CDR1 KGHSH, CDR2 LQKENI. CDR3 size: 15 residues. The CDR3, as DNA: TGTGCCAGCTCTCCCTCCAGAACAAGTAATGAAAAACTGTTTTTT. It is translated as CASSPSRTSNEKLFF.

This chain uses TRBV10-3 with TRBJ1-1; a weak D match, TRBD1 (5 bases). Trimming took off 4 bases at V and 1 base at J, with 16 bases between the two ends. Germline V gene lookup returns CDR1 ENHRY and CDR2 SYGVKD. This CDR3 has 16 residues. The CDR3 nucleotides are TGTGCCATCAGTGGTGGGACCGGACTTGGGAACACTGAAGCTTTCTTT. It translates to CAISGGTGLGNTEAFF.

The V and J genes are TRBV3-1 (or the pseudogene TRBV3-2) and TRBJ2-7, with D perhaps matching TRBD1 (5 bases). Trimming pared 0 bases from V and 5 bases from J, leaving 23 bases between. The CDR3 extends over 18 amino acids. From germline, CDR1 is LGHDT and CDR2 YNNKEL (reference sequence). CDR3 DNA sequence: TGTGCCAGCAGCCAAGAGCGTCTATTACAGGTAGAGTACCACGAGCAGTACTTC. Amino acids: CASSQERLLQVEYHEQYF.

The chain has TRBV5-4 and TRBJ1-1; TRBD1 matches at 10 bases. The V segment lost 4 bases and the J segment 3 bases; nucleotides outside the gene matches: 3. This CDR3 is 14 amino acids long. In germline, CDR1 is SGHNT, CDR2 YYREEE (reference sequence). The CDR3 region has the DNA TGTGCCAGCAGCAGGACAGGGGGTTACACTGAAGCTTTCTTT. This gives the protein CASSRTGGYTEAFF. The full variable domain, its missing parts supplied by reference TRBV5-4 and TRBJ1-1, is ETGVTQSPTHLIKTRGQQVTLRCSSQSGHNTVSWYQQALGQGPQFIFQYYREEENGRGNFPPRFSGLQFPNYSSELNVNALELDDSALYLCASSRTGGYTEAFFGQGTRLTVV.

The chain combines TRBV5-1 with TRBJ1-1; no reliable D call. V was clipped by 0 bases and J by 5 bases, with 8 bases between them. CDR3 length equals 13 residues. CDR1 SGHRS and CDR2 YFSETQ come from the germline V gene. The CDR3 loop reads CASSLVWETEAFF. CDR3 DNA: TGCGCCAGCAGCTTGGTTTGGGAAACTGAAGCTTTCTTT.

There are a few counts of this clone. The chain is built from TRBV28 and TRBJ2-7; no clear D. The CDR3 extends over 13 amino acids. The germline V gene has CDR1 MDHEN and CDR2 SYDVKM. V dropped 6 bases and J dropped 3 bases, with 12 bases sitting between them. DNA of the CDR3: TGTGCCAGCAGGGCGTCCGCCCTCTACGAGCAGTACTTC. Protein sequence: CASRASALYEQYF.

This chain connects TRBV6-2 or TRBV6-3 to TRBJ2-5; D is undetermined. The V gene's germline CDR1 is MNHEY and CDR2 SVGEGT. CDR3 length: 10 residues. Trimming left V 3 bases short and J 9 bases short, with 5 bases between. The chain's CDR3 is CASSYGAQYF. The CDR3 DNA sequence: TGTGCCAGCAGTTATGGGGCCCAGTACTTC.

V gene TRBV19 combines with J gene TRBJ2-7, with 9 bases fitting TRBD1. Unmatched junction bases numbered 7, after V lost 5 bases and J lost 5 bases. The CDR3 extends over 14 amino acids. The germline V gene encodes CDR1 LNHDA and CDR2 SQIVND (reference sequence). The CDR3 DNA sequence: TGTGCCAGTAGTGCGGGACAGGGCCCAAACGAGCAGTACTTC. This encodes CASSAGQGPNEQYF.

The rearrangement joins TRBV2 to TRBJ1-4, with D perhaps matching TRBD1 (5 bases). The V and J ends lost 0 bases and 5 bases respectively, with 10 bases between them. The CDR3 runs to 15 residues. Germline assignment: CDR1 SNHLY and CDR2 FYNNEI. The CDR3 sequence: CASSEAGNRNEKLFF. The CDR3 coding sequence is TGTGCCAGCAGTGAAGCGGGGAACAGGAATGAAAAACTGTTTTTT. Supplemented by reference TRBV2 and TRBJ1-4, the full variable domain reads EPEVTQTPSHQVTQMGQEVILRCVPISNHLYFYWYRQILGQKVEFLVSFYNNEISEKSEIFDDQFSVERPDGSNFTLKIRSTKLEDSAMYFCASSEAGNRNEKLFFGSGTQLSVL.

The V gene is TRBV19, the J gene TRBJ1-1; 7 positions agree with TRBD1. CDR1 LNHDA and CDR2 SQIVND come from the germline V gene (reference sequence). Losses at the gene ends were 5 bases for V and 8 bases for J; bases not matched to a gene: 5. The CDR3 has 12 residues. The CDR3 protein is CASSFKGAEAFF. DNA for the CDR3: TGTGCCAGTAGTTTCAAGGGGGCCGAAGCTTTCTTT.

J is TRBJ1-2 and V is TRBV7-2, with a possible D match to TRBD1 (6 bases). Germline assignment: CDR1 SGHTA and CDR2 FQGNSA. The CDR3 consists of 13 residues. Trimming shortened V by 4 bases and J by 4 bases, and 10 bases separated the two germline ends. Written as DNA, the CDR3 is TGTGCCAGCAGCTCAGGACAGTTCTATGGCTACACCTTC. This sequence encodes CASSSGQFYGYTF. Variable domain in full (rest from reference TRBV7-2 and TRBJ1-2): GAGVSQSPSNKVTEKGKDVELRCDPISGHTALYWYRQSLGQGLEFLIYFQGNSAPDKSGLPSDRFSAERTGGSVSTLTIQRTQQEDSAVYLCASSSGQFYGYTFGSGTRLTVV.

This sequence joins TRBV19 and TRBJ1-2; tentative D call: TRBD1 (5 bases). V gave up 3 bases and J gave up 2 bases, with 10 bases separating them. Germline CDR1 reads LNHDA; CDR2 reads SQIVND (reference sequence). This CDR3 has 14 amino acids. CDR3 in amino acids: CASSIPTENYGYTF. For the CDR3, the DNA is TGTGCCAGTAGTATCCCGACAGAAAACTATGGCTACACCTTC.

The chain carries TRBV9 and TRBJ2-3; perhaps TRBD2 as D (5 bases). The CDR3 runs to 15 residues. The V end lost 4 bases, the J end lost 4 bases, and 16 bases lay between the germline ends. The germline V gene has CDR1 SGDLS and CDR2 YYNGEE. CDR3 coding DNA: TGTGCCAGCAGCCCCCGGACCGGAGGTTCAGATACGCAGTATTTT. It codes for CASSPRTGGSDTQYF.